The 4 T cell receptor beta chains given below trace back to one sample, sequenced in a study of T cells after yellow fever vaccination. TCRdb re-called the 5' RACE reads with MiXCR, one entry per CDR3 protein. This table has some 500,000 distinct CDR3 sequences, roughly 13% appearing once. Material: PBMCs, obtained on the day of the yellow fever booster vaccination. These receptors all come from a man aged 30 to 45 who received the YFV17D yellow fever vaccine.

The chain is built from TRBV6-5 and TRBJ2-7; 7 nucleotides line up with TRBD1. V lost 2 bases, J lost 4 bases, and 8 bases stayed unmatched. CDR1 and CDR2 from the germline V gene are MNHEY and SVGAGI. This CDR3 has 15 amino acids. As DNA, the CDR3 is TGTGCCAGCAGTTACAACGTTAGGGGGCTATACGAGCAGTACTTC. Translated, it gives CASSYNVRGLYEQYF.

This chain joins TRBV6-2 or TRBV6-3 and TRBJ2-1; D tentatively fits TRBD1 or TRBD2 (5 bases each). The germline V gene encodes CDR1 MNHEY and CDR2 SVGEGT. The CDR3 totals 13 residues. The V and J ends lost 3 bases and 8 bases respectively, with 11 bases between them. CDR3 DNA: TGTGCCAGCAGTTATTTGGGGGACGATGAGCAGTTCTTC. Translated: CASSYLGDDEQFF.

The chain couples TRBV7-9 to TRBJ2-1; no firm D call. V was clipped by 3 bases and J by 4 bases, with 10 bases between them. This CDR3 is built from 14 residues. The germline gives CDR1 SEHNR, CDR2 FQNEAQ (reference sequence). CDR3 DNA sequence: TGTGCCAGCAGCTTGATGACACCTTACAATGAGCAGTTCTTC. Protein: CASSLMTPYNEQFF.

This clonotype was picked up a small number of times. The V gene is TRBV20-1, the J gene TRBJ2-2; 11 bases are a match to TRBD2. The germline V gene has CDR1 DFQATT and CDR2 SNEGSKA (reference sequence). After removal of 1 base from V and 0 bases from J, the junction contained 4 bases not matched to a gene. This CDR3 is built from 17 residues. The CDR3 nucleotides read TGCAGTGCTAGAGGGGGTAGCGGGAGGGCGAACACCGGGGAGCTGTTTTTT. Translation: CSARGGSGRANTGELFF.